Below are 18 T cell receptor beta chains sequenced from a single sample in a study of blood T cell repertoires in COVID-19. The data were produced by immunoSEQ multiplex PCR, yet TCRdb's version contains in-frame clones alone and is incomplete. The table lists approximately 100,000 clones, under 90% of them singletons, with 6% to 7% in the top ten. Input material: peripheral blood. The receptors shown here come from a woman aged 50 to 60 with acute or convalescent COVID-19.

The rearrangement links TRBV5-1 to TRBJ2-3; 11 nucleotides line up with TRBD2. V shed 3 bases, J shed 5 bases, and the junction held 11 bases outside the gene matches. The length of the CDR3 is 17 residues. The V gene's germline CDR1 is SGHRS and CDR2 YFSETQ. In DNA, the CDR3 is TGCGCCAGCAGCTCCCAGGGTAGCGGGGGGGCCTTAGATACGCAGTATTTT. This codes for CASSSQGSGGALDTQYF.

This clone appeared a few times. The CDR3 is CATSRDQSGTSRYEQYF. For the CDR3, the DNA is TGTGCCACCAGCAGAGATCAGAGCGGGACTAGTCGCTACGAGCAGTACTTC. V gene TRBV15 combines with J gene TRBJ2-7; 8 nucleotides agree with TRBD2. Trimming removed 0 bases from V and 3 bases from J; junction bases left unmatched: 10. This CDR3 spans 17 amino acids. CDR1 LNHNV and CDR2 YYDKDF come from the germline V gene (reference sequence).

This rearrangement joins TRBV18 to TRBJ1-2; perhaps TRBD1 as D (5 bases). Per germline, CDR1 KGHSH and CDR2 LQKENI. The length of the CDR3 is 13 residues. Trimming pared 3 bases from V and 7 bases from J, leaving 12 bases between. CDR3 in DNA: TGTGCCAGCTCACCGGGAAGCAGGGTTGGCTACACCTTC. It encodes CASSPGSRVGYTF. Together with reference TRBV18 and TRBJ1-2, the CDR3 gives the full variable domain: NAGVMQNPRHLVRRRGQEARLRCSPMKGHSHVYWYRQLPEEGLKFMVYLQKENIIDESGMPKERFSAEFPKEGPSILRIQQVVRGDSAAYFCASSPGSRVGYTFGSGTRLTVV.

This clone has only a few counts. The chain uses TRBV30 and TRBJ1-4; D is perhaps TRBD1 (5 bases). V was shortened by 2 bases and J by 0 bases, with 13 bases between the two germline ends. The germline CDR1 and CDR2 sequences are GTSNPN and SVGIG (reference sequence). This CDR3 is 16 amino acids long. CDR3 region: CAWSPGPSATNEKLFF. In DNA, the CDR3 is TGTGCCTGGAGTCCAGGGCCTAGTGCAACTAATGAAAAACTGTTTTTT.

This clone was counted a single time. The J gene is TRBJ1-1, the V gene TRBV2; 7 nucleotides line up with TRBD1. This CDR3 region has 16 residues. J lost 3 bases, V lost 7 bases, and 14 bases had no gene match. CDR1 and CDR2 (germline): SNHLY, FYNNEI. The CDR3 reads CASTVTAGTEDTEAFF. In DNA, the CDR3 is TGTGCCAGCACTGTTACCGCCGGGACAGAAGACACTGAAGCTTTCTTT. Complete variable domain (other parts from reference TRBV2 and TRBJ1-1): EPEVTQTPSHQVTQMGQEVILRCVPISNHLYFYWYRQILGQKVEFLVSFYNNEISEKSEIFDDQFSVERPDGSNFTLKIRSTKLEDSAMYFCASTVTAGTEDTEAFFGQGTRLTVV.

The gene calls are TRBV5-5 and TRBJ1-1; perhaps TRBD1 as D (6 bases). CDR3 size: 14 residues. Per germline, CDR1 SGHKS and CDR2 YYEKEE (reference sequence). The ends were cut back, 3 bases at V and 5 bases at J, with 14 bases in the middle. CDR3 sequence reads: CASSWTAQRTEAFF. The CDR3 DNA sequence: TGTGCCAGCAGCTGGACAGCACAGAGGACTGAAGCTTTCTTT.

The rearrangement joins TRBV6-5 to TRBJ1-1, with D maybe TRBD1 (6 bases). Germline V lookup: CDR1 MNHEY, CDR2 SVGAGI. The V and J ends lost 2 bases and 4 bases respectively, with 11 bases between them. This CDR3 has 14 residues. Here the CDR3 reads CASSYGTLGTEAFF. The CDR3, as DNA: TGTGCCAGCAGTTACGGGACATTGGGCACTGAAGCTTTCTTT.

The V gene is TRBV14, the J gene TRBJ2-7; possible D gene TRBD1, 7 bases. V was pared by 4 bases and J by 7 bases, with 11 bases between. The germline V gene has CDR1 SGHDN and CDR2 FVKESK. The CDR3 runs to 12 residues. CDR3 residues: CASSPGGREQYF. CDR3 sequence (DNA): TGTGCCAGCAGCCCAGGGGGGAGGGAGCAGTACTTC.

The chain has TRBV23-1 and TRBJ1-2, with D maybe TRBD1 (6 bases). TRBV23-1 is an open reading frame, and its role is uncertain. V gave up 6 bases and J gave up 6 bases, with 8 bases separating them. The CDR3 has 11 residues. CDR3 in amino acids: CASRRTDGYTF. The CDR3, as DNA: TGCGCCAGCAGGAGGACAGATGGCTACACCTTC.

The V call is TRBV6-5, the J call TRBJ1-6, with TRBD1 matching 8 bases. CDR3 size: 14 residues. V shed 6 bases and J 7 bases; nucleotides not matched to a gene: 5. Germline-derived CDR1 and CDR2 are MNHEY and SVGAGI. CDR3 residues: CASSDRQGNSPLHF. CDR3 bases: TGTGCCAGCAGCGACCGACAGGGGAATTCACCCCTCCACTTT.

J is TRBJ1-5 and V is TRBV2; D may be TRBD1 (6 bases). The CDR3 totals 17 residues. Per the germline V gene, CDR1 is SNHLY and CDR2 is FYNNEI. V was clipped by 8 bases and J by 6 bases, with 26 bases between them. CDR3 coding DNA: TGTGCCAGCGGGTGGACCCGGGACATTGAGGAAATTCAGCCCCAGCATTTT. It specifies CASGWTRDIEEIQPQHF.

This clone was detected a few times. The chain carries TRBV11-2 and TRBJ2-7; TRBD1 agrees at 8 bases. The CDR3 contains 14 residues. Germline V gene lookup returns CDR1 SGHAT and CDR2 FQNNGV. With V trimmed by 5 bases and J by 5 bases, 8 bases remained unmatched. CDR3 DNA: TGTGCCAGCAGCCCCGGACAGGGTAGCCACGAGCAGTACTTC. This encodes CASSPGQGSHEQYF. Variable domain in full (rest from reference TRBV11-2 and TRBJ2-7): EAGVAQSPRYKIIEKRQSVAFWCNPISGHATLYWYQQILGQGPKLLIQFQNNGVVDDSQLPKDRFSAERLKGVDSTLKIQPAKLEDSAVYLCASSPGQGSHEQYFGPGTRLTVT.

This chain joins TRBV28 and TRBJ1-3; no firm D call. V shed 7 bases and J shed 5 bases, with 15 bases lying between them. Germline V gives CDR1 MDHEN, CDR2 SYDVKM. The CDR3 spans 14 residues. The CDR3 coding sequence is TGTGCCAGCATCTCCCCAGTTTCCAGAAACACCATATATTTT. Translated, it gives CASISPVSRNTIYF.

The chain has TRBV24-1 and TRBJ2-2; D possibly corresponds to TRBD2 (5 bases). Germline V gene data show CDR1 as KGHDR and CDR2 as SFDVKD. V was cut by 1 base and J by 2 bases, with 13 bases left in between. The CDR3 has 17 amino acids. CDR3: CATSDFEGANNTGELFF. The CDR3 DNA sequence: TGTGCCACCAGTGATTTTGAGGGAGCTAATAACACCGGGGAGCTGTTTTTT.

This clone appeared a few times. The genes are TRBV4-2 and TRBJ1-5, with D perhaps matching TRBD1 (5 bases). Trimming left V 4 bases short and J 3 bases short, with 13 bases between. The germline V gene has CDR1 LGHNA and CDR2 YNFKEQ. This CDR3 has 15 residues. The CDR3 nucleotides read TGTGCCAGCAGCCTTTTGGGGCAGACCAATCAGCCCCAGCATTTT. Residues: CASSLLGQTNQPQHF.

The V call is TRBV28, the J call TRBJ1-2; possibly TRBD1 for D (6 bases). The CDR3 spans 16 residues. Germline V gene lookup returns CDR1 MDHEN and CDR2 SYDVKM. V was clipped by 5 bases and J by 6 bases, with 22 bases between them. In DNA, the CDR3 is TGTGCCAGCAGTCCGAGGGGGGGGCCCACTACTAATGGCTACACCTTC. Its protein is CASSPRGGPTTNGYTF.

This rearrangement joins TRBV29-1 to TRBJ1-1, with 8 bases lining up with TRBD1. J was trimmed by 1 base and V by 7 bases; bases with no gene match: 8. Germline loops: CDR1 SQVTM, CDR2 ANQGSEA. This CDR3 is 14 amino acids long. CDR3 nucleotide sequence: TGCAGCGGAAGACAGGGGCTGGGGAACACTGAAGCTTTCTTT. Translation: CSGRQGLGNTEAFF.

This chain joins TRBV6-5 and TRBJ1-3, with unresolved D. V gave up 2 bases and J gave up 4 bases, with 12 bases separating them. Looked up from germline, CDR1 is MNHEY and CDR2 is SVGAGI. CDR3 length: 15 amino acids. CDR3 in DNA: TGTGCCAGCAGTTACGGTCACTCTGCCGGAAACACCATATATTTT. It is translated as CASSYGHSAGNTIYF.